This TCR beta chain was profiled in a study of early T cells in non-severe SARS-CoV-2 infection. Study information: Sequencing was performed on bulk RNA from unsorted whole blood, leaving chains unpaired.

A single record per CDR3 protein comes from TCRdb applying MiXCR to the 5' RACE reads. The sample consists of roughly 52,000 distinct CDR3 sequences, around 8% of them appearing once. A remark on this clonotype: Its antigen is not known.

CDR1 SGHTA and CDR2 FQGNSA come from the germline V gene. This CDR3 is 12 amino acids long. V lost 2 bases and J 4 bases, leaving 5 bases between the germline ends. Findings and limits, study-wide: Anti-spike CD8 responses were favored by VDJdb matching, which missed private and CD4 specificities.

This rearrangement joins TRBV7-2 to TRBJ2-5, with D uncertain. This receptor was identified in an adult who was a healthcare worker with PCR-confirmed SARS-CoV-2 infection or an uninfected control (not recorded which). Input material: whole blood. For the CDR3, the DNA is TGTGCCAGCAGCTTACTCACAGAGACCCAGTACTTC. Protein sequence: CASSLLTETQYF.